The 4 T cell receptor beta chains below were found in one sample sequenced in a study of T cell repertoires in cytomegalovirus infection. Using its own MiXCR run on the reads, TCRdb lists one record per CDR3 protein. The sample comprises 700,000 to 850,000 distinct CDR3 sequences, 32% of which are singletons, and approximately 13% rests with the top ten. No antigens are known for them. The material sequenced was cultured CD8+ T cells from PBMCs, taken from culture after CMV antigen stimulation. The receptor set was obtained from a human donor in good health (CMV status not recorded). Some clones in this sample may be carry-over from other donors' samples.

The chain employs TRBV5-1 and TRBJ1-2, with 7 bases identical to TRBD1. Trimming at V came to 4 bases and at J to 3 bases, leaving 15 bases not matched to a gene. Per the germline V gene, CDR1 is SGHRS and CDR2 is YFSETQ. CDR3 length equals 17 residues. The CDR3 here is CASSDGITGALDYGYTF. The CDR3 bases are TGCGCCAGCAGCGATGGGATTACAGGGGCTCTTGACTATGGCTACACCTTC.

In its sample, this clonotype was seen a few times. In nucleotides, the CDR3 is TGTGCCACAACCGGGGGAGGACTAGCGGAGAGCACAGATACGCAGTATTTT. Translation gives CATTGGGLAESTDTQYF. The chain has TRBV10-3 and TRBJ2-3; 10 bases map to TRBD2. V was pared by 10 bases and J by 0 bases, with 13 bases of the junction left unmatched. The CDR3 has 17 amino acids. Germline V lookup: CDR1 ENHRY, CDR2 SYGVKD.

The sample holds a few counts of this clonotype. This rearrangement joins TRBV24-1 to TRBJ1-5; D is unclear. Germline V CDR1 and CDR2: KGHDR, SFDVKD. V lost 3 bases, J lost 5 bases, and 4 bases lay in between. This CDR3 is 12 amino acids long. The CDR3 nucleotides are TGTGCCACCAGTGATAAGGATCAGCCCCAGCATTTT. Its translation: CATSDKDQPQHF.

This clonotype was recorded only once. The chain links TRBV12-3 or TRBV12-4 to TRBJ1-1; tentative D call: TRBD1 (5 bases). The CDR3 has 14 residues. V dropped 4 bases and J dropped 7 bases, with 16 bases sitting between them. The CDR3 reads CASSSAGWGSEAFF. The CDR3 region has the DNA TGTGCCAGCAGTTCTGCAGGGTGGGGGAGTGAAGCTTTCTTT.